This T cell receptor beta chain was retrieved from a study of blood T cell repertoires in COVID-19. In the study overall: PBMCs, B-cell-depleted T cells, or T cells were the source of the cDNA or gDNA that made up the material.

In the authors' methods: For nucleated cells, counts were estimated from reference gene primer amplification. Only in-frame clones appear in the TCRdb table, and some are missing; sequencing was by immunoSEQ multiplex PCR. D and trimming come from the DNA, and the V and J calls and clone size come from that table. This sample has approximately 150,000 clones; roughly 80% occur once, and the top ten carry 5.6%. V shed 2 bases and J 6 bases; nucleotides not matched to a gene: 7. CDR1 KGHSH and CDR2 LQKENI come from the germline V gene. The CDR3 extends over 15 amino acids. Recruitment covered 20 to 25 US areas and drew participants whose ages spanned 18 to 89 years. Participants had their cohort set by participant-reported clinical history.

The chain recombines TRBV18 with TRBJ2-7; 10 bases align to TRBD2. The sequencing input was PBMCs or T cells enriched from blood (not recorded which). This TCR derives from a woman aged 40-49 years with acute COVID-19. The CDR3 here is CASSPRAGGGGEQYV. The CDR3 coding sequence is TGTGCCAGCTCACCAAGAGCGGGAGGGGGGGGCGAGCAGTACGTC.